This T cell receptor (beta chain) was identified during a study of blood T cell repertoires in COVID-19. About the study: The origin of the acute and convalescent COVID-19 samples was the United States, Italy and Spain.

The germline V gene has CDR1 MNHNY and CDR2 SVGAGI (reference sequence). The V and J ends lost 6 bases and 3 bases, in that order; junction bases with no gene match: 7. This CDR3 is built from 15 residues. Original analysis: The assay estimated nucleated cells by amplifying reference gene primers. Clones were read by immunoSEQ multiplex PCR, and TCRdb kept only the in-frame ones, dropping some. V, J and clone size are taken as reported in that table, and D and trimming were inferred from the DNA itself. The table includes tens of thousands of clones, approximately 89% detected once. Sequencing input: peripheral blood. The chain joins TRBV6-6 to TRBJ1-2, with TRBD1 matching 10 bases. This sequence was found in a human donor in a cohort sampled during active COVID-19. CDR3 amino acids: CASRDRQGAHYGYTF. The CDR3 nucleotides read TGTGCCAGCAGAGACCGACAGGGGGCACACTATGGCTACACCTTC.